The rows below give T cell receptor beta chains drawn from one sample of a study of HIV-infected children after antiretroviral therapy interruption. In TCRdb, the 3' RACE reads were re-called with MiXCR into one record per CDR3 protein. The sample has more than 75,000 distinct CDR3 sequences, roughly 6.7% seen once; the top ten hold around 1.1%. The starting material was CD45RA+ CD4+ T cells from PBMCs, pooled from several time points, obtained from a donor given antiretroviral therapy, either interrupted or continuous. Source of these receptors: a pool of human donors with HIV. CDR3s include the opening cysteine and the closing phenylalanine or tryptophan.

v_call cdr3_aa
TRBV12-3/TRBV12-4 CASRPSGRDEQYF
TRBV12-3/TRBV12-4 CASSFPRTGTSGRAANTQYF
TRBV15 CATSRAGGNQPQHF
TRBV20-1 CSASLAEYEQYF
TRBV30 CAWSPGTGGYAEQFF
TRBV6-1 CAGLAVNYGYTF
TRBV7-8 CASSIKYRPEGYTF
TRBV1 CASSQAGGARAETLYF
TRBV12-3/TRBV12-4 CASMFGTHDNEQFF
TRBV6-1 CASSDTTGLRAYGYTF
TRBV12-3/TRBV12-4 CASTPGQFNQPQHF
TRBV2 CASSEGDTITDTQYF
TRBV5-1 CASSGEVNTEAFF